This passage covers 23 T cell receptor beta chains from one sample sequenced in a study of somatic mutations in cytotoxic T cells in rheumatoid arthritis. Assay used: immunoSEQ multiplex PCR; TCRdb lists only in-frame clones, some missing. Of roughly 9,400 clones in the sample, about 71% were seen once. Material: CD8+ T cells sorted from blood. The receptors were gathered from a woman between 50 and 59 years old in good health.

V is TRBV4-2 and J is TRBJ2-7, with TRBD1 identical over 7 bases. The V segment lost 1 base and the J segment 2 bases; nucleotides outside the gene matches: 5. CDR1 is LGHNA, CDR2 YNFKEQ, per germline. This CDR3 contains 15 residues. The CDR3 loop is CASSQVAQGPYEQYF. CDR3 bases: TGTGCCAGCAGCCAAGTTGCACAGGGGCCCTACGAGCAGTACTTC.

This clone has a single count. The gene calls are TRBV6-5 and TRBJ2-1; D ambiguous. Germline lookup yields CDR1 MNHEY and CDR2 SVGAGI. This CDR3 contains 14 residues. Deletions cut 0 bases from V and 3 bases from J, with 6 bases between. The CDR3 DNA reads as TGTGCCAGCAGTTACTCCCCGGGCTACAATGAGCAGTTCTTC. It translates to CASSYSPGYNEQFF.

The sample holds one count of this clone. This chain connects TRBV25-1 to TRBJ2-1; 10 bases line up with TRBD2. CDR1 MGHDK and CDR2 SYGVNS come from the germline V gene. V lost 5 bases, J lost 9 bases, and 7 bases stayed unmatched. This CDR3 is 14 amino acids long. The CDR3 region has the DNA TGTGCCAGCAGTAATCTAGCGGGGGTTTTTGAGCAGTTCTTC. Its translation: CASSNLAGVFEQFF.

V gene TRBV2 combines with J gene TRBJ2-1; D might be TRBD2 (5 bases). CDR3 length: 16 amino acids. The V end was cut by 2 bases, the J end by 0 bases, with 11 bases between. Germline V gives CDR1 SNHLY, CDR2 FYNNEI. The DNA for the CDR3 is TGTGCCAGCAGTGAACCGGGGATGAGCTCCTACAATGAGCAGTTCTTC. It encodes CASSEPGMSSYNEQFF. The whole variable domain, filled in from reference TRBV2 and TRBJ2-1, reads EPEVTQTPSHQVTQMGQEVILRCVPISNHLYFYWYRQILGQKVEFLVSFYNNEISEKSEIFDDQFSVERPDGSNFTLKIRSTKLEDSAMYFCASSEPGMSSYNEQFFGPGTRLTVL.

The CDR3 spells CASSQGAVLYEQFF. For the CDR3, the DNA is TGCGCCAGCAGCCAAGGGGCCGTCCTTTATGAGCAGTTCTTC. The rearrangement links TRBV4-3 to TRBJ2-1, with D uncertain. CDR3 length equals 14 residues. Germline V CDR1 and CDR2: LGHNA, YSLEER. Trimming took off 1 base at V and 8 bases at J, with 12 bases between the two ends.

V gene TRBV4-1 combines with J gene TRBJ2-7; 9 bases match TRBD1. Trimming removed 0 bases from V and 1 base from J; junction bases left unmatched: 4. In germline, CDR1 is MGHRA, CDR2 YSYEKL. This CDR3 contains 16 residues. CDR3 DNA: TGCGCCAGCAGCCAAGACGGGACAGGGTTTTCCTACGAGCAGTACTTC. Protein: CASSQDGTGFSYEQYF.

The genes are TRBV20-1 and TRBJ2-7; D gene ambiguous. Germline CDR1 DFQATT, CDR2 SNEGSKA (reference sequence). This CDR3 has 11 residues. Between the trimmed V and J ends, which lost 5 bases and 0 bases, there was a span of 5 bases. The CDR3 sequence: CSAYSSYEQYF. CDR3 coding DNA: TGCAGTGCTTATAGCTCCTACGAGCAGTACTTC.

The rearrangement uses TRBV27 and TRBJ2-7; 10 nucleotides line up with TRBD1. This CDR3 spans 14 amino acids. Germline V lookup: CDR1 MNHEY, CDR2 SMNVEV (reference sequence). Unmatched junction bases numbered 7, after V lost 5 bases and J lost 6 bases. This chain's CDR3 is CASSLDRGYGEQYF. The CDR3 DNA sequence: TGTGCCAGCAGTCTGGACAGGGGGTATGGCGAGCAGTACTTC.

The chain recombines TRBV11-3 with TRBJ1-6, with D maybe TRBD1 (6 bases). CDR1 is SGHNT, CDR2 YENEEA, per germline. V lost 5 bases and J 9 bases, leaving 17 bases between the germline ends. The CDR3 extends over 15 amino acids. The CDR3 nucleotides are TGTGCCAGCAGCCAAGGACAGAGGGATTTTTCACCCCTCCACTTT. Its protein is CASSQGQRDFSPLHF.

In DNA, the CDR3 is TGTGCCATCAGTGAACCGGGACAGGGGGTCAATGAGCAGTTCTTC. Residues: CAISEPGQGVNEQFF. V is TRBV10-3 and J is TRBJ2-1; 11 bases map to TRBD1. Germline V gene data show CDR1 as ENHRY and CDR2 as SYGVKD. V lost 3 bases, J lost 6 bases, and 4 bases stayed unmatched. The CDR3 length is 15 residues.

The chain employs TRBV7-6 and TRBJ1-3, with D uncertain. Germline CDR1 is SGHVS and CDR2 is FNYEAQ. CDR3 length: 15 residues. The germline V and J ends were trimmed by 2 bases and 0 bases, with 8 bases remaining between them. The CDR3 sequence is CASSLSSSSGNTIYF. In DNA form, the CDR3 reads TGTGCCAGCAGCTTAAGTTCTAGCTCTGGAAACACCATATATTTT.

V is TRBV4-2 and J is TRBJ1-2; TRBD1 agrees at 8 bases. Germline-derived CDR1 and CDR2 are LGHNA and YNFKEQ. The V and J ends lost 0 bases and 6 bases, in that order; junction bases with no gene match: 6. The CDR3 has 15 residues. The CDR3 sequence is CASSQDSSGGDGYTF. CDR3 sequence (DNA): TGTGCCAGCAGCCAAGATTCCTCAGGGGGCGATGGCTACACCTTC.

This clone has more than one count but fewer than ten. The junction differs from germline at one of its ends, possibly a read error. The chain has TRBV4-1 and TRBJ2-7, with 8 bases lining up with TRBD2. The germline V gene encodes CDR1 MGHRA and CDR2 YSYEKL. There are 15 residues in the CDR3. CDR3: CASSLSRAGGYEQYF. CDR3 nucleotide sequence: TGTGCCAGCAGCCTTTCACGGGCGGGGGGCTACGAGCAGTACTTC.

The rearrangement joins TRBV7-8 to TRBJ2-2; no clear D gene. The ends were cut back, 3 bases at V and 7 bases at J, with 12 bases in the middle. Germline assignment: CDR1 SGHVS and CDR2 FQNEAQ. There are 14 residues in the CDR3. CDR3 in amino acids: CASSLDTPGGELFF. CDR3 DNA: TGTGCCAGCAGCTTGGATACACCAGGCGGGGAGCTGTTTTTT.

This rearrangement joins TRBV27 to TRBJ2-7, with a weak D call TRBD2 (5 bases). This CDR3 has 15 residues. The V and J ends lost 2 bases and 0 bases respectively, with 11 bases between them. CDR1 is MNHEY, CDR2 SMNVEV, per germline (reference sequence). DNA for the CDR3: TGTGCCAGCAGTTTAAGCGGTGCCACCTCCTACGAGCAGTACTTC. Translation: CASSLSGATSYEQYF.

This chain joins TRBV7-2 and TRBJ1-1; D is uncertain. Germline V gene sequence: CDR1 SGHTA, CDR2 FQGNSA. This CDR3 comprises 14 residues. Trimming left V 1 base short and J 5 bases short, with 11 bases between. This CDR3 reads CASSLGPEDTEAFF. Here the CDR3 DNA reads TGTGCCAGCAGCTTAGGTCCGGAGGATACTGAAGCTTTCTTT.

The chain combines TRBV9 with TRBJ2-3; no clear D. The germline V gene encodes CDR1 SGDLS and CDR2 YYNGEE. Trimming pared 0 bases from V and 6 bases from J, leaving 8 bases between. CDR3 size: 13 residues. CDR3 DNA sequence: TGTGCCAGCAGCGTAGTCGGTGAGGATACGCAGTATTTT. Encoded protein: CASSVVGEDTQYF.

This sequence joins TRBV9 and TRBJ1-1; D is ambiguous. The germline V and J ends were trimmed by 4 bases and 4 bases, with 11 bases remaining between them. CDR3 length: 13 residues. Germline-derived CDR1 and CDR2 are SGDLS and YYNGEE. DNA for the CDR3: TGTGCCAGCAGCCTGGGAGGGAGCACTGAAGCTTTCTTT. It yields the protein CASSLGGSTEAFF.

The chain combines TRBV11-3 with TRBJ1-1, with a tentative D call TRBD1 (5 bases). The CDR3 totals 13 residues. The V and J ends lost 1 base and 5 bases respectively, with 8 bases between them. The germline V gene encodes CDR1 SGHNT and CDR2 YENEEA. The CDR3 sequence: CASSLAGGTEAFF. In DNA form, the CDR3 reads TGTGCCAGCAGCTTAGCGGGGGGGACTGAAGCTTTCTTT.

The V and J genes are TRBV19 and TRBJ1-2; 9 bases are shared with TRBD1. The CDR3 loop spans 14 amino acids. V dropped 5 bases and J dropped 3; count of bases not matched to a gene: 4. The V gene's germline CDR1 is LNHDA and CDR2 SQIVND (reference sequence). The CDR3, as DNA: TGTGCCAGTAGTGCTTGGACAGGGGACTATGGCTACACCTTC. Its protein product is CASSAWTGDYGYTF.

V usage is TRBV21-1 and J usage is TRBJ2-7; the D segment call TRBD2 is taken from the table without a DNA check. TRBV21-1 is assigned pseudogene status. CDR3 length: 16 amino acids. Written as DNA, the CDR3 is TGTGCCAGCAGCAAAGTGGGACTAGCGGACTCCTACGAGCAGTACTTC. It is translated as CASSKVGLADSYEQYF.

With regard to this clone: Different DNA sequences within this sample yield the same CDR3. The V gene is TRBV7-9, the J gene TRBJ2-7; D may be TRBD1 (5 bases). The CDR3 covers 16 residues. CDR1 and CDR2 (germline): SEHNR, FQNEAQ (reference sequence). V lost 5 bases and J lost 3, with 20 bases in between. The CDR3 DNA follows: TGTGCCAGCAGCACAATCCGGAGCTTAGGGGACTACGAGCAGTACTTC. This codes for CASSTIRSLGDYEQYF. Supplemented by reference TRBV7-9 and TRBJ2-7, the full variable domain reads DTGVSQNPRHKITKRGQNVTFRCDPISEHNRLYWYRQTLGQGPEFLTYFQNEAQLEKSRLLSDRFSAERPKGSFSTLEIQRTEQGDSAMYLCASSTIRSLGDYEQYFGPGTRLTVT.

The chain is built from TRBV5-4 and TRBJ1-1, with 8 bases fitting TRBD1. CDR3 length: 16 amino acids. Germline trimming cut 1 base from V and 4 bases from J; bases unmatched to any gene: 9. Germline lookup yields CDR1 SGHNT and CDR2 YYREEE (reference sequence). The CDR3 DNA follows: TGTGCCAGCAGCTTGTGGTCGGCAGGGGGCATCACTGAAGCTTTCTTT. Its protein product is CASSLWSAGGITEAFF.